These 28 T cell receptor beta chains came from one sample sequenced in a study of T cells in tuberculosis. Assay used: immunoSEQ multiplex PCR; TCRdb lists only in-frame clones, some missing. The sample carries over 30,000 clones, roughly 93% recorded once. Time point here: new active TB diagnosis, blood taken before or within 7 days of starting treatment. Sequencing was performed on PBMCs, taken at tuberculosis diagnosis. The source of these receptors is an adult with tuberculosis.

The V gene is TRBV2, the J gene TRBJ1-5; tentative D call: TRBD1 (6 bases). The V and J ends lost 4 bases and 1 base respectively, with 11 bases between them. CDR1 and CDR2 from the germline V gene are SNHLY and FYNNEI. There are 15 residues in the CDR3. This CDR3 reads CASSAGQPSNQPQHF. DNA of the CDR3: TGTGCCAGCAGTGCAGGACAGCCCAGCAATCAGCCCCAGCATTTT.

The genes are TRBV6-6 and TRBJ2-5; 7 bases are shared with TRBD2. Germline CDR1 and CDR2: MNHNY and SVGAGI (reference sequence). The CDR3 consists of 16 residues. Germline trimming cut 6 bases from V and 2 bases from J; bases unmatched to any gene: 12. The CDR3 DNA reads TGTGCCAGCAGCCCAAGACTAGCCCCCCCACAAGAGACCCAGTACTTC. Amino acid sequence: CASSPRLAPPQETQYF.

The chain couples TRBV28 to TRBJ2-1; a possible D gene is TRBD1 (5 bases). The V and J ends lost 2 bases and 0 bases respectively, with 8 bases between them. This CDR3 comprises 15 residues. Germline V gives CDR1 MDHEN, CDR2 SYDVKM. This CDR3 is CASSLTGNSYNEQFF. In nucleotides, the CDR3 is TGTGCCAGCAGTTTAACAGGCAACTCCTACAATGAGCAGTTCTTC.

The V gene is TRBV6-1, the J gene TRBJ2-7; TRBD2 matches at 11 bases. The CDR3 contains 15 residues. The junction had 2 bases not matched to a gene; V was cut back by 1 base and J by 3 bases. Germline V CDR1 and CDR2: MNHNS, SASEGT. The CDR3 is CASSEVLAGGYEQYF. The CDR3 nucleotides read TGTGCCAGCAGTGAAGTGCTAGCGGGGGGCTACGAGCAGTACTTC.

The CDR3 sequence is CASSPYLSSVHEQYF. CDR3 DNA: TGTGCCAGCAGTCCCTATCTTAGCTCAGTTCACGAGCAGTACTTC. The V gene is TRBV6-5, the J gene TRBJ2-7, with no clear D. The germline CDR1 and CDR2 sequences are MNHEY and SVGAGI. The CDR3 spans 15 residues. With 5 bases removed from V and 5 bases from J, the gap between germline ends came to 19 bases.

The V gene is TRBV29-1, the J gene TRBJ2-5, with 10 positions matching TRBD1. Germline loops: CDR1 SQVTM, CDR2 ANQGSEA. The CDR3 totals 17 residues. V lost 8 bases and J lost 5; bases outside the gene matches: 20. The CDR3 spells CSLRETGGDYLSETQYF. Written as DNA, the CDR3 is TGCAGCCTCCGGGAGACAGGGGGCGACTACTTGTCGGAGACCCAGTACTTC.

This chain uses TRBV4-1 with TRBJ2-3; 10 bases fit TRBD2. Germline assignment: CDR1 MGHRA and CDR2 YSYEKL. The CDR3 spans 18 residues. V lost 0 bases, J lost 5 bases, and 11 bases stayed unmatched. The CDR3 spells CASSQERSLAGVVDTQYF. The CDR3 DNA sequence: TGCGCCAGCAGCCAAGAGCGCTCGCTAGCGGGAGTGGTAGATACGCAGTATTTT.

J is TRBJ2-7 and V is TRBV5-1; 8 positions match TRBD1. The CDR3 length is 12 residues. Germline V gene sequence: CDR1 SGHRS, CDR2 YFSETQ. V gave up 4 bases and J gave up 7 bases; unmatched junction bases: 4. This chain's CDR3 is CASSPTGGEQYF. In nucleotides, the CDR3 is TGCGCCAGCAGCCCTACAGGGGGTGAGCAGTACTTC.

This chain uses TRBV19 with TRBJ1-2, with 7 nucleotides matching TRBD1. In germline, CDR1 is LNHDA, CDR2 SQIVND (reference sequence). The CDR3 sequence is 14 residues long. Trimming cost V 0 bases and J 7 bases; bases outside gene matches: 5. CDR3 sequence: CASSIDKGAGGYTF. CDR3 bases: TGTGCCAGTAGTATAGACAAGGGGGCCGGTGGCTACACCTTC.

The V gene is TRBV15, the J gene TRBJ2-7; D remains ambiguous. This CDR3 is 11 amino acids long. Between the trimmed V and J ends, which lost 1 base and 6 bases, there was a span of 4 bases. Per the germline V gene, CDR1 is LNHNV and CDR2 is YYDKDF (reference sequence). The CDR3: CATSRGGEQYF. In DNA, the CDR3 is TGTGCCACCAGCAGAGGAGGCGAGCAGTACTTC.

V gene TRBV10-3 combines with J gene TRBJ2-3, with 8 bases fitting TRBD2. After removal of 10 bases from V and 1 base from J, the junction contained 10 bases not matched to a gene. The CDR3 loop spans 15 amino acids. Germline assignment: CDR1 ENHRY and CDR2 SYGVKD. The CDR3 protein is CATRPIAGRTDTQYF. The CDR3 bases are TGTGCCACCCGACCTATAGCGGGGCGCACAGATACGCAGTATTTT.

The CDR3 DNA reads TGTGCCAGCAGTTTATCGTCTAATCAGCCCCAGCATTTT. Translating it yields CASSLSSNQPQHF. V is TRBV28 and J is TRBJ1-5; D remains ambiguous. V gave up 1 base and J gave up 4 bases, with 5 bases separating them. The V gene's germline CDR1 is MDHEN and CDR2 SYDVKM. This CDR3 has 13 amino acids.

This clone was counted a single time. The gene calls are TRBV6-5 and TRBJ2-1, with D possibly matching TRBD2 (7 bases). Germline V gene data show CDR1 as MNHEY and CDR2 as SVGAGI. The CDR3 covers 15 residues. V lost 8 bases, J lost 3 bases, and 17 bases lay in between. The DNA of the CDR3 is TGTGCCAGCTCTGGGGGCGGGGGCTACTACAATGAGCAGTTCTTC. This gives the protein CASSGGGGYYNEQFF.

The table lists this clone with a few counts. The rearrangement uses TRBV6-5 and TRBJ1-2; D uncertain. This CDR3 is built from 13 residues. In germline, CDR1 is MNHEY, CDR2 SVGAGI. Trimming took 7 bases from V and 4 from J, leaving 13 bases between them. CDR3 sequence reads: CASTQDGSYGYTF. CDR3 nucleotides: TGTGCCAGCACTCAGGACGGGAGCTATGGCTACACCTTC.

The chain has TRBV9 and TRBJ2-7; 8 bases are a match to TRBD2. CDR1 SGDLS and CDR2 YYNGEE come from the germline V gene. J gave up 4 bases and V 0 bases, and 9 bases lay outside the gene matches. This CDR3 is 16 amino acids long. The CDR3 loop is CASSVGAVAGRYEQYF. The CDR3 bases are TGTGCCAGCAGCGTAGGAGCGGTAGCGGGGCGGTACGAGCAGTACTTC.

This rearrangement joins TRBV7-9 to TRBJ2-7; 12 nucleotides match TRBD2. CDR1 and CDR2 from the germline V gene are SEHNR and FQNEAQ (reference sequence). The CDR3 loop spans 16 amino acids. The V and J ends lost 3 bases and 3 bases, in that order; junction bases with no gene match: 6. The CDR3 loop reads CASSFPGLAGNYEQYF. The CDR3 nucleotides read TGTGCCAGCAGCTTCCCCGGACTAGCGGGGAACTACGAGCAGTACTTC. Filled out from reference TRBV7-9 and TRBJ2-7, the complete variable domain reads DTGVSQNPRHKITKRGQNVTFRCDPISEHNRLYWYRQTLGQGPEFLTYFQNEAQLEKSRLLSDRFSAERPKGSFSTLEIQRTEQGDSAMYLCASSFPGLAGNYEQYFGPGTRLTVT.

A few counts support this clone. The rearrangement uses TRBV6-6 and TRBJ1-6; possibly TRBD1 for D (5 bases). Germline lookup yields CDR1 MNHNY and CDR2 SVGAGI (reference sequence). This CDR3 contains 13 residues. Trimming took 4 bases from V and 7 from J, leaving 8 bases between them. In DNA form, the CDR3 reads TGTGCCAGCAGTTCGGACACCAATTCACCCCTCCACTTT. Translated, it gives CASSSDTNSPLHF.

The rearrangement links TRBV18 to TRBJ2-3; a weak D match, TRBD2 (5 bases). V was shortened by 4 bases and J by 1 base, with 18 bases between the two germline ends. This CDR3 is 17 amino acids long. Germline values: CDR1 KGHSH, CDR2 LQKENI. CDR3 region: CASSLGTAGVGTDTQYF. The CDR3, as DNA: TGTGCCAGCTCACTAGGAACTGCCGGGGTAGGCACAGATACGCAGTATTTT.

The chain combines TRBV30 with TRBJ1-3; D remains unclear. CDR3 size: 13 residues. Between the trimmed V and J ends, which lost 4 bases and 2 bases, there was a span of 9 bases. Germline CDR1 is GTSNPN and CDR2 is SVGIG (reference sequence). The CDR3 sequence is CAWTLAPGNTIYF. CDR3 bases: TGTGCCTGGACCTTAGCCCCTGGAAACACCATATATTTT.

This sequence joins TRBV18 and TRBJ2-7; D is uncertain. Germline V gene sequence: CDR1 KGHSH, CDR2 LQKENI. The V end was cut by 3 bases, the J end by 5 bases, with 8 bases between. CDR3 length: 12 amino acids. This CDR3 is CASSPGSDEQYF. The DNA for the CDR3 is TGTGCCAGCTCACCTGGCTCAGACGAGCAGTACTTC.

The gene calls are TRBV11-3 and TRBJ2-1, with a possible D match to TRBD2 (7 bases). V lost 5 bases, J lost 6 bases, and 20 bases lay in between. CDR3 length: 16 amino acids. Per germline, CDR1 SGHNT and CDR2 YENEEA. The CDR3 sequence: CASSTRGASTTNEQFF. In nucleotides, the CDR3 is TGTGCCAGCAGCACTCGGGGGGCCTCCACAACCAATGAGCAGTTCTTC.

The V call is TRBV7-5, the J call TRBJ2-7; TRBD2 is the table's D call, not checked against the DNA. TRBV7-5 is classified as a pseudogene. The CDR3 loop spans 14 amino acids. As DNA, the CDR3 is TGTGCCAGAAGCTTAGCTAGCGACCCTTACGAGCAGTACTTC. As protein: CARSLASDPYEQYF.

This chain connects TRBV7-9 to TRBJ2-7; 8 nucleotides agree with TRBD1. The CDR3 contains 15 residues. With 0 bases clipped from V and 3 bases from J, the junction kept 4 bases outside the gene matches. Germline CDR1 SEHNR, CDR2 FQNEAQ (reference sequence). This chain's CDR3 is CASSLAETGDYEQYF. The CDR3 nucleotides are TGTGCCAGCAGCTTAGCAGAGACAGGGGACTACGAGCAGTACTTC.

The CDR3 loop is CASSLPGQGRTDTQYF. In nucleotides, the CDR3 is TGCGCCAGCAGCTTGCCGGGACAGGGACGGACAGATACGCAGTATTTT. The V and J genes are TRBV5-1 and TRBJ2-3; 9 bases are a match to TRBD1. V dropped 1 base and J dropped 3; count of bases not matched to a gene: 6. The V gene's germline CDR1 is SGHRS and CDR2 YFSETQ. The CDR3 totals 16 residues.

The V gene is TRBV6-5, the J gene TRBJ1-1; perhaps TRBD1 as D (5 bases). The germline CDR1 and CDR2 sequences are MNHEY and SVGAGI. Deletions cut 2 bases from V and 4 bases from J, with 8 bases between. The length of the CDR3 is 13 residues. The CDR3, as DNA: TGTGCCAGCAGTTACGGGGGGAGCACTGAAGCTTTCTTT. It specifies CASSYGGSTEAFF.

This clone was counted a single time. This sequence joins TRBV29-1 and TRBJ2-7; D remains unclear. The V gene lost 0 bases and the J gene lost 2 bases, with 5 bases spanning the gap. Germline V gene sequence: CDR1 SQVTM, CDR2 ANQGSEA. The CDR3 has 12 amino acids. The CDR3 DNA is TGCAGCGTTGAAGACAGTACCTACGAGCAGTACTTC. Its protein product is CSVEDSTYEQYF.

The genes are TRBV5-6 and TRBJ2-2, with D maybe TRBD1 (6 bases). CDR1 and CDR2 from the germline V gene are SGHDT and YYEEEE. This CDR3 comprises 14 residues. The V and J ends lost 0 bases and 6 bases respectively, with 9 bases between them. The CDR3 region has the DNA TGTGCCAGCAGCTTGGACAGGGTCGCCGGGGAGCTGTTTTTT. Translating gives CASSLDRVAGELFF.

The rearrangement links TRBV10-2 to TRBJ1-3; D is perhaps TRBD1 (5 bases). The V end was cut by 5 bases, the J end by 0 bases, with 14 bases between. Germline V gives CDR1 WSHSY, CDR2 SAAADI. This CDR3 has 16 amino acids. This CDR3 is CASSLPQGASGNTIYF. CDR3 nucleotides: TGCGCCAGCAGTCTCCCCCAGGGCGCCTCTGGAAACACCATATATTTT.